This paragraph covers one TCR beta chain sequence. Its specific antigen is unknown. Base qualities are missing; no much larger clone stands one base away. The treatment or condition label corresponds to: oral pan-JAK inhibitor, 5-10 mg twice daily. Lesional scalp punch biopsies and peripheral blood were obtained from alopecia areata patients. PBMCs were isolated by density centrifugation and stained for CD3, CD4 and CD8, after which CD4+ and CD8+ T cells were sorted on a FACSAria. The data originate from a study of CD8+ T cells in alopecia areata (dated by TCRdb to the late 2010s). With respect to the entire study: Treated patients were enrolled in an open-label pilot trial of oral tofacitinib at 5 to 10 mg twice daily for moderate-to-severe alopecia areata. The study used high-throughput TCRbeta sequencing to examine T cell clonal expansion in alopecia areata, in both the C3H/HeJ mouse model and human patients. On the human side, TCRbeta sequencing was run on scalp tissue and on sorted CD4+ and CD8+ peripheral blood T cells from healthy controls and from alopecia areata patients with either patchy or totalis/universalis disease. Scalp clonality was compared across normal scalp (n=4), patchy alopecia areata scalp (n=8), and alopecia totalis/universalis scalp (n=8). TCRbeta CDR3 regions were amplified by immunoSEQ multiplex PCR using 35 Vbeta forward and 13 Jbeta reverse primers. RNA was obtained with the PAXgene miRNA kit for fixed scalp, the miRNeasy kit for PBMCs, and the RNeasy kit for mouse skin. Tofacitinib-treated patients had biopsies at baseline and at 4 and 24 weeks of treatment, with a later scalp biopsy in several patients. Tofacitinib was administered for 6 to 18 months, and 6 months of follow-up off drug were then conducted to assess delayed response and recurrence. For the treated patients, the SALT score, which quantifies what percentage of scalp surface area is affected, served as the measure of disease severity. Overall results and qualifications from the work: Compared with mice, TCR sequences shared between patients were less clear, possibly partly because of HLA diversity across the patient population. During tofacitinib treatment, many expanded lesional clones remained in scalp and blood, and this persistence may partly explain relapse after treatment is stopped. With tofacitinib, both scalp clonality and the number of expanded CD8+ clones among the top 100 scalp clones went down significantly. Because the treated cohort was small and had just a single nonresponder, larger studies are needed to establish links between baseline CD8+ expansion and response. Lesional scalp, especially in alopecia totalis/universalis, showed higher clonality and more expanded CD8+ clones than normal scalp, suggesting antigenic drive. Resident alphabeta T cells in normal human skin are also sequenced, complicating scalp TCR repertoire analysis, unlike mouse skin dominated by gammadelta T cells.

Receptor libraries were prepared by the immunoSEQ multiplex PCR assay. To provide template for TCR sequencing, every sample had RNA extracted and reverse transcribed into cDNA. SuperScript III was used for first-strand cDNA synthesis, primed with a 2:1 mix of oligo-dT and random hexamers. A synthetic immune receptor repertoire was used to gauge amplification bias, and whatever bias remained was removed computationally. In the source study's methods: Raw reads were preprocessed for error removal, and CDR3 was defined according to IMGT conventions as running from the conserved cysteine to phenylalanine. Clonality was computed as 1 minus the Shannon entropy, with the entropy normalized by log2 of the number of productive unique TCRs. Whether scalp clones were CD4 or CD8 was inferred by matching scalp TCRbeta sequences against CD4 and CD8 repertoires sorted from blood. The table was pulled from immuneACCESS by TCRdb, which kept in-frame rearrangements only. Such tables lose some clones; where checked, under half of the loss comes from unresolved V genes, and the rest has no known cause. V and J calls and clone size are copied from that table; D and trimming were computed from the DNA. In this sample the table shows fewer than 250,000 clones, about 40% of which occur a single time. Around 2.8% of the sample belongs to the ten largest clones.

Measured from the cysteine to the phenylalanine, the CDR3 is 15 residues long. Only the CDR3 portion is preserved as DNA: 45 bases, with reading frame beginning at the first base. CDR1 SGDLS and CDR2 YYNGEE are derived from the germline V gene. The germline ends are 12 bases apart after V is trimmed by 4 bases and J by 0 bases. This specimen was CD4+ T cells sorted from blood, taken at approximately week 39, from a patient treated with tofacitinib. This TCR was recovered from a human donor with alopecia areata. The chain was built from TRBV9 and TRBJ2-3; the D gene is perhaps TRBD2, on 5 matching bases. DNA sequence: TGTGCCAGCAGCCAAGGACTCTCTAGCACAGATACGCAGTATTTT. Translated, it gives CASSQGLSSTDTQYF.